These 22 T cell receptor beta chains share one sample of origin, sequenced in a study of blood T cell repertoires in COVID-19. TCRdb keeps only in-frame clones here, not all; method: immunoSEQ multiplex PCR. The sample includes about 200,000 clones, 70% to 85% of them seen just once. The sample consisted of peripheral blood. The receptor set was obtained from a human donor with acute or convalescent COVID-19. The donor label of this sample is uncertain.

The gene calls are TRBV5-1 and TRBJ2-2, with D hard to call. Germline assignment: CDR1 SGHRS and CDR2 YFSETQ. The CDR3 consists of 15 residues. V was trimmed by 0 bases and J by 4 bases, leaving 10 bases between them. This CDR3 reads CASSLGQVGTGELFF. The CDR3 DNA is TGCGCCAGCAGCTTGGGGCAGGTCGGCACCGGGGAGCTGTTTTTT.

The chain is built from TRBV4-2 and TRBJ1-4; D remains ambiguous. The length of the CDR3 is 16 residues. Per germline, CDR1 LGHNA and CDR2 YNFKEQ. Trimming stripped 4 bases from V and 0 bases from J, with 12 bases between. The CDR3, as DNA: TGTGCCAGCAGCCCCACCAGCGAAGCAACTAATGAAAAACTGTTTTTT. Amino acids: CASSPTSEATNEKLFF.

This rearrangement joins TRBV28 to TRBJ1-3; 9 bases fit TRBD1. The germline CDR1 and CDR2 sequences are MDHEN and SYDVKM. The junction had 7 bases not matched to a gene; V was cut back by 6 bases and J by 4 bases. The CDR3 loop spans 15 amino acids. CDR3 protein: CASSSGTGRGNTIYF. In nucleotides, the CDR3 is TGTGCCAGCAGCTCCGGGACAGGGAGAGGAAACACCATATATTTT.

A single count supports this clone. The chain combines TRBV24-1 with TRBJ2-1; a possible D gene is TRBD1 (7 bases). CDR3 length equals 16 residues. V was cut by 2 bases and J by 6 bases, with 16 bases left in between. Germline V lookup: CDR1 KGHDR, CDR2 SFDVKD. The CDR3 bases are TGTGCCACCAGTGATTCGGGGGCAGGGGGGATCAATGAGCAGTTCTTC. Residues: CATSDSGAGGINEQFF.

The chain carries TRBV5-8 and TRBJ2-1; the D gene is possibly TRBD2 (5 bases). V was pared by 0 bases and J by 0 bases, with 7 bases between. The V gene's germline CDR1 is SGHTS and CDR2 YDEGEE. The length of the CDR3 is 15 residues. The chain's CDR3 is CASSLEGSSYNEQFF. CDR3 in DNA: TGTGCCAGCAGCTTGGAAGGGAGCTCCTACAATGAGCAGTTCTTC.

CDR3 sequence (DNA): TGTGCCAGCAGCAACAGGGTCGGTGAGCAGTTCTTC. The encoded protein is CASSNRVGEQFF. The rearrangement joins TRBV6-5 to TRBJ2-1, with D perhaps TRBD1 (6 bases). The CDR3 length is 12 residues. Trimming removed 6 bases from V and 9 bases from J, with 12 bases in between. The germline V gene encodes CDR1 MNHEY and CDR2 SVGAGI.

The CDR3 bases are TGTGCCAGCAATAAGCGGACTAGCACAGATACGCAGTATTTT. Encoded protein: CASNKRTSTDTQYF. This chain joins TRBV28 and TRBJ2-3, with a weak D call TRBD2 (5 bases). Trimming stripped 7 bases from V and 0 bases from J, with 11 bases between. The CDR3 contains 14 residues. The germline CDR1 and CDR2 sequences are MDHEN and SYDVKM.

This chain connects TRBV19 to TRBJ1-3; a possible D gene is TRBD1 (6 bases). Germline V gene sequence: CDR1 LNHDA, CDR2 SQIVND (reference sequence). This CDR3 spans 13 amino acids. The V end lost 9 bases, the J end lost 2 bases, and 11 bases lay between the germline ends. DNA for the CDR3: TGTGCCAGCGCAGAGGGGGCTGGAAACACCATATATTTT. Translating gives CASAEGAGNTIYF.

This clone was picked up one time. J is TRBJ1-2 and V is TRBV7-2, with D possibly TRBD1 on 5 matching bases. The germline gives CDR1 SGHTA, CDR2 FQGNSA. This CDR3 region has 14 residues. V dropped 4 bases and J dropped 2 bases, with 11 bases sitting between them. For the CDR3, the DNA is TGTGCCAGCAGCTCCCAGGGCTGGAACTATGGCTACACCTTC. Amino acids: CASSSQGWNYGYTF. The full variable domain, rest sourced from reference TRBV7-2 and TRBJ1-2, is GAGVSQSPSNKVTEKGKDVELRCDPISGHTALYWYRQSLGQGLEFLIYFQGNSAPDKSGLPSDRFSAERTGGSVSTLTIQRTQQEDSAVYLCASSSQGWNYGYTFGSGTRLTVV.

The chain couples TRBV6-5 to TRBJ2-7, with D tentatively TRBD1 (6 bases). The V gene lost 2 bases and the J gene lost 2 bases, with 13 bases spanning the gap. The CDR3 runs to 15 residues. The germline gives CDR1 MNHEY, CDR2 SVGAGI. CDR3 coding DNA: TGTGCCAGCAGTTACGCCCTTGGGGGCCCCTACGAGCAGTACTTC. It encodes CASSYALGGPYEQYF.

V is TRBV7-8 and J is TRBJ2-7, with TRBD1 as a possible D gene (8 bases). Germline loops: CDR1 SGHVS, CDR2 FQNEAQ. The length of the CDR3 is 14 residues. Deletions cut 1 base from V and 6 bases from J, with 13 bases between. CDR3 nucleotide sequence: TGTGCCAGCAGCTTAGACAGGGGGGGACCCGAGCAGTACTTC. Its protein product is CASSLDRGGPEQYF.

The V call is TRBV6-1, the J call TRBJ1-4; D is unclear. The CDR3 totals 14 residues. Per the germline V gene, CDR1 is MNHNS and CDR2 is SASEGT. Trimming took off 3 bases at V and 8 bases at J, with 13 bases between the two ends. CDR3 bases: TGTGCCAGCAGTGAGTCGGGAGGCGGAGAAAAACTGTTTTTT. This gives the protein CASSESGGGEKLFF.

The CDR3 DNA sequence: TGTGCCAGCAGCCCACGCGGGCCCGTTGGGGAGCTGTTTTTT. This translates into CASSPRGPVGELFF. The V gene is TRBV7-9, the J gene TRBJ2-2; D is perhaps TRBD2 (5 bases). Germline V gene data show CDR1 as SEHNR and CDR2 as FQNEAQ (reference sequence). The CDR3 runs 14 residues. Trimming took off 5 bases at V and 8 bases at J, with 15 bases between the two ends.

The rearrangement links TRBV5-1 to TRBJ2-5; weak D call: TRBD1 (6 bases). This CDR3 comprises 15 residues. V lost 0 bases and J lost 5, with 14 bases in between. Germline lookup yields CDR1 SGHRS and CDR2 YFSETQ. The CDR3 here is CASSLDRAEGETQYF. The CDR3 bases are TGCGCCAGCAGCTTGGACAGGGCGGAAGGGGAGACCCAGTACTTC.

The chain is built from TRBV11-3 and TRBJ1-3; D perhaps matches TRBD1 (6 bases). The germline V gene encodes CDR1 SGHNT and CDR2 YENEEA. Trimming cost V 5 bases and J 2 bases, with 10 bases left between them. The CDR3 length is 14 residues. The CDR3, as DNA: TGTGCCAGCAGCGAACAGGGAGCTGGAAACACCATATATTTT. Translating it yields CASSEQGAGNTIYF.

The chain is built from TRBV6-1 and TRBJ2-7; a possible D gene is TRBD1 (5 bases). The germline gives CDR1 MNHNS, CDR2 SASEGT. The CDR3 consists of 16 residues. The V and J ends lost 2 bases and 6 bases respectively, with 20 bases between them. The CDR3 nucleotides read TGTGCCAGCAGTGAAAGGACACCTCGAAACCTGGGCGAGCAGTACTTC. This sequence encodes CASSERTPRNLGEQYF.

The V and J genes are TRBV30 and TRBJ2-7, with 8 bases aligning to TRBD2. The CDR3 sequence is 12 residues long. After removal of 7 bases from V and 3 bases from J, the junction contained 5 bases not matched to a gene. Germline CDR1 GTSNPN, CDR2 SVGIG (reference sequence). The CDR3 DNA sequence: TGTGCCTTAACTAGCGGAAACTACGAGCAGTACTTC. Amino acid sequence: CALTSGNYEQYF.

The rearrangement uses TRBV29-1 and TRBJ1-2, with D perhaps matching TRBD1 (5 bases). The CDR3 has 13 residues. From germline, CDR1 is SQVTM and CDR2 ANQGSEA. V lost 3 bases and J 2 bases, leaving 10 bases between the germline ends. For the CDR3, the DNA is TGCAGCGTTGATTCGAAGGGGAACTATGGCTACACCTTC. Residues: CSVDSKGNYGYTF.

This clone was found once. V gene TRBV27 combines with J gene TRBJ1-2; TRBD1 aligns across 11 bases. CDR1 is MNHEY, CDR2 SMNVEV, per germline (reference sequence). J gave up 7 bases and V 4 bases, and 8 bases lay outside the gene matches. The length of the CDR3 is 15 residues. CDR3 in amino acids: CASSSTGTGGLGYTF. Written as DNA, the CDR3 is TGTGCCAGCAGTTCCACCGGGACAGGGGGTCTTGGCTACACCTTC.

Only a few counts were recorded for this clone. The chain has TRBV15 and TRBJ1-2; possible D gene TRBD1, 6 bases. The V gene lost 4 bases and the J gene lost 3 bases, with 12 bases spanning the gap. The CDR3 spans 14 residues. Germline CDR1 is LNHNV and CDR2 is YYDKDF (reference sequence). The DNA of the CDR3 is TGTGCCACCAGCATTACTTCAGGGGACTATGGCTACACCTTC. Its protein is CATSITSGDYGYTF.

CDR3 nucleotide sequence: TGCGCCAGCAGCCGCCTCACTAGCGGGTCCTACGAGCAGTACTTC. This encodes CASSRLTSGSYEQYF. V is TRBV4-1 and J is TRBJ2-7; TRBD2 matches 9 bases. CDR3 length equals 15 residues. Germline CDR1 reads MGHRA; CDR2 reads YSYEKL. V was clipped by 4 bases and J by 1 base; unmatched bases: 5.

This clone was found a few times. The chain recombines TRBV18 with TRBJ1-4, with TRBD1 as a possible D gene (5 bases). CDR3 length: 15 residues. Germline V gene data show CDR1 as KGHSH and CDR2 as LQKENI. V dropped 8 bases and J dropped 0 bases, with 13 bases sitting between them. This chain's CDR3 is CASRNQGSTNEKLFF. The DNA of the CDR3 is TGTGCCAGCCGAAACCAGGGATCAACTAATGAAAAACTGTTTTTT.